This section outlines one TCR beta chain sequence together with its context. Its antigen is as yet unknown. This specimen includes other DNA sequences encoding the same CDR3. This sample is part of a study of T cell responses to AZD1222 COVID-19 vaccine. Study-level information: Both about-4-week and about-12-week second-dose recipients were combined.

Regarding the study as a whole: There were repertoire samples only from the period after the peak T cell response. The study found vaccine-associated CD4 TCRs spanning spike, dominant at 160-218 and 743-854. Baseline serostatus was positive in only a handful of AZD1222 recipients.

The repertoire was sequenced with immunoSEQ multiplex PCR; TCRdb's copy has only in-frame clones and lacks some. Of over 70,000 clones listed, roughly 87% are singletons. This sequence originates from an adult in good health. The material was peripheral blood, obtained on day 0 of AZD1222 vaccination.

The CDR3 DNA reads TGTGCCAGCAGCTTAGGGCCCGGGGAGCTGTTTTTT. Its protein product is CASSLGPGELFF. This rearrangement joins TRBV7-9 to TRBJ2-2; D is ambiguous. The CDR3 is 12 residues long. CDR1 and CDR2 (germline): SEHNR, FQNEAQ (reference sequence). V gave up 1 base and J gave up 6 bases, with 3 bases separating them.